This T cell receptor (beta chain) is from a study of response to subunit inactivated influenza vaccine. Only a few counts were recorded for this clonotype. The antigen is unknown. Study-level results: Authors suggested that a seasonal influenza vaccination recruits few new T cells each time.

Germline-derived CDR1 and CDR2 are MNHEY and SMNVEV (reference sequence). The CDR3 runs 16 residues. The ends lost 3 bases at V and 3 bases at J; junction bases unmatched: 4. TCRdb ran MiXCR on the RT-PCR reads and lists one entry per CDR3 protein. The table has hundreds of thousands of distinct CDR3 sequences, about an eighth seen once; the top ten hold roughly 10%. The origin of this receptor is a man aged 50-59 years who received an inactivated influenza vaccine. The rearrangement uses TRBV27 and TRBJ2-1, with 11 bases that match TRBD2. Here the sequenced sample was PBMCs from blood, taken on the day of vaccination. DNA for the CDR3: TGTGCCAGCAGTTTCGCTAGCGGGGGGCTCTACAATGAGCAGTTCTTC. Residues: CASSFASGGLYNEQFF.